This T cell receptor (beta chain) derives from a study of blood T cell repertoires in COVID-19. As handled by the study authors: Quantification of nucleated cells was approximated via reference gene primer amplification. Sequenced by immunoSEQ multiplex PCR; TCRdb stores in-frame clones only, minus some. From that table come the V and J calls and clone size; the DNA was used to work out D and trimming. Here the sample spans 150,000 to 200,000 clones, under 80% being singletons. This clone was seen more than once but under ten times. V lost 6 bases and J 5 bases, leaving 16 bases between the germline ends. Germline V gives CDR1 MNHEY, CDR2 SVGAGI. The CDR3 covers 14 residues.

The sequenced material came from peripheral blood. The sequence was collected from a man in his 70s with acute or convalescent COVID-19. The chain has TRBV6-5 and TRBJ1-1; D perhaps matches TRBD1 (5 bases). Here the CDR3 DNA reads TGTGCCAGCAGCATTTATCAGGGCTGGACTGAAGCTTTCTTT. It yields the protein CASSIYQGWTEAFF.